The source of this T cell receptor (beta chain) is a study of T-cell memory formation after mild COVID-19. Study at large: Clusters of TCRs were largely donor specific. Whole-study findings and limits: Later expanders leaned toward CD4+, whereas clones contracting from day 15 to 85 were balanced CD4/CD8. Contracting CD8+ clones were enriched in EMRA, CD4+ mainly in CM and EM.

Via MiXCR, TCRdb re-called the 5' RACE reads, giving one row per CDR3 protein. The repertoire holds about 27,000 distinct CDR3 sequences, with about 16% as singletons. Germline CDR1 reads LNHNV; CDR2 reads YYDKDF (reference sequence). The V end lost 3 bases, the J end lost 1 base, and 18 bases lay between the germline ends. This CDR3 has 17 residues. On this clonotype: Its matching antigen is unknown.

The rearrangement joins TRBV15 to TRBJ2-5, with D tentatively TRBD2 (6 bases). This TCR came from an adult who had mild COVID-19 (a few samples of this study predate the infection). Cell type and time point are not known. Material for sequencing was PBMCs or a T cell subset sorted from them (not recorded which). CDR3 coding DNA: TGTGCCACCAGCAGGAAGAAGGGAGGTGTCGGCCAAGAGACCCAGTACTTC. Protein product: CATSRKKGGVGQETQYF.